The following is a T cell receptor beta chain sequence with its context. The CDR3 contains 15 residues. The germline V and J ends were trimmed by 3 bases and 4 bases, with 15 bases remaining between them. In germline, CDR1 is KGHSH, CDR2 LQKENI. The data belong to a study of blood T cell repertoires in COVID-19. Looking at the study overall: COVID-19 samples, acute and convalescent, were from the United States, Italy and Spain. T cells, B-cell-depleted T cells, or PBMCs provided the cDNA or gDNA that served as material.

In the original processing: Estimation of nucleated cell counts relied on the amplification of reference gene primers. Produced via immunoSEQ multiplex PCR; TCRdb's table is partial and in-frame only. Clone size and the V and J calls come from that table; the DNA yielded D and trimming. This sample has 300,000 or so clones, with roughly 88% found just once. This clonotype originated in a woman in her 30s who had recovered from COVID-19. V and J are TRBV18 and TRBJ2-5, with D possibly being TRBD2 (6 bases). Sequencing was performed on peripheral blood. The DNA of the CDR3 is TGTGCCAGCTCACCCCAAGCTCAGGGAGGAGAGACCCAGTACTTC. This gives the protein CASSPQAQGGETQYF.